These 11 T cell receptor beta chains share one sample of origin, sequenced in a study of T cell responses to AZD1222 COVID-19 vaccine. Using immunoSEQ multiplex PCR, the repertoire was profiled, and TCRdb retains in-frame clones only, with some absent. In the table there are under 110,000 clones, roughly 88% of which are singletons. Sequences were derived from peripheral blood, sampled 28 days after the second AZD1222 dose. The receptors were gathered from an adult who received the AZD1222 COVID-19 vaccine.

The chain combines TRBV7-3 with TRBJ1-1, with unresolved D. Trimming stripped 6 bases from V and 1 base from J, with 12 bases between. The length of the CDR3 is 14 residues. Germline CDR1 reads SGHTA; CDR2 reads FQGTGA. The CDR3, as DNA: TGTGCCAGCAGGGAACGTGGGGAGAACACTGAAGCTTTCTTT. Translating it yields CASRERGENTEAFF. Filled out from reference TRBV7-3 and TRBJ1-1, the complete variable domain reads GAGVSQTPSNKVTEKGKYVELRCDPISGHTALYWYRQSLGQGPEFLIYFQGTGAADDSGLPNDRFFAVRPEGSVSTLKIQRTERGDSAVYLCASRERGENTEAFFGQGTRLTVV.

The V gene is TRBV13, the J gene TRBJ1-2; tentatively, D is TRBD1 (5 bases). The CDR3 loop spans 12 amino acids. V lost 7 bases and J lost 5, with 11 bases in between. Per germline, CDR1 PRHDT and CDR2 FYEKMQ (reference sequence). CDR3: CASTARGYGYTF. Here the CDR3 DNA reads TGTGCCAGCACCGCTCGGGGGTATGGCTACACCTTC. Complete variable domain (other parts from reference TRBV13 and TRBJ1-2): AAGVIQSPRHLIKEKRETATLKCYPIPRHDTVYWYQQGPGQDPQFLISFYEKMQSDKGSIPDRFSAQQFSDYHSELNMSSLELGDSALYFCASTARGYGYTFGSGTRLTVV.

This chain links TRBV18 with TRBJ2-7; 9 bases are a match to TRBD2. The CDR3 length is 16 residues. Trimming cost V 2 bases and J 3 bases; bases outside gene matches: 8. Germline V gene data show CDR1 as KGHSH and CDR2 as LQKENI. In nucleotides, the CDR3 is TGTGCCAGCTCACCAAAACTAAGCGGGGGGAACTACGAGCAGTACTTC. Translated, it gives CASSPKLSGGNYEQYF. The full variable domain, with the rest looked up from reference TRBV18 and TRBJ2-7, is NAGVMQNPRHLVRRRGQEARLRCSPMKGHSHVYWYRQLPEEGLKFMVYLQKENIIDESGMPKERFSAEFPKEGPSILRIQQVVRGDSAAYFCASSPKLSGGNYEQYFGPGTRLTVT.

The chain couples TRBV30 to TRBJ1-2; no definite D call. CDR3 length equals 15 residues. Trimming stripped 3 bases from V and 0 bases from J, with 14 bases between. CDR1 is GTSNPN and CDR2 is SVGIG in the germline V gene (reference sequence). This CDR3 reads CAWSRTSETNYGYTF. DNA of the CDR3: TGTGCCTGGAGCCGTACGTCGGAAACTAACTATGGCTACACCTTC.

This clone was observed a few times. The genes are TRBV4-1 and TRBJ2-7, with TRBD2 matching over 7 bases. The CDR3 is 14 residues long. After removal of 3 bases from V and 6 bases from J, the junction contained 8 bases not matched to a gene. The germline V gene has CDR1 MGHRA and CDR2 YSYEKL. The CDR3 sequence: CASSHSGDGSEQYF. In DNA, the CDR3 is TGCGCCAGCAGCCACAGCGGGGATGGGAGCGAGCAGTACTTC.

This chain links TRBV18 with TRBJ1-2, with D unclear. Trimming pared 1 base from V and 6 bases from J, leaving 12 bases between. Germline V gene lookup returns CDR1 KGHSH and CDR2 LQKENI. This CDR3 has 14 residues. Here the CDR3 DNA reads TGTGCCAGCTCACCACAACACATCCCGGATGGCTACACCTTC. Its protein is CASSPQHIPDGYTF.

This clone came up once. J is TRBJ2-7 and V is TRBV4-2, with 7 bases lining up with TRBD2. V lost 0 bases, J lost 0 bases, and 8 bases stayed unmatched. The germline V gene has CDR1 LGHNA and CDR2 YNFKEQ. The CDR3 has 17 residues. The CDR3 DNA is TGTGCCAGCAGCCAAGATCATGGGCGGGGGTCCTCCTACGAGCAGTACTTC. It encodes CASSQDHGRGSSYEQYF.

In DNA form, the CDR3 reads TGTGCCAGCAGTTCGCACAGGGCCAACACCATATATTTT. Its protein is CASSSHRANTIYF. This sequence joins TRBV6-5 and TRBJ1-3; the D gene is possibly TRBD1 (6 bases). V shed 4 bases and J shed 7 bases, with 11 bases lying between them. This CDR3 is built from 13 residues. The germline V gene encodes CDR1 MNHEY and CDR2 SVGAGI.

The chain is built from TRBV27 and TRBJ2-5; D is perhaps TRBD2 (6 bases). The CDR3 is 14 amino acids. Trimming removed 4 bases at V and 2 bases at J, with 11 bases between. The germline V gene encodes CDR1 MNHEY and CDR2 SMNVEV (reference sequence). Written as DNA, the CDR3 is TGTGCCAGCAGTTCCATAGCGGCTCAAGAGACCCAGTACTTC. Translation gives CASSSIAAQETQYF.

This CDR3 is CASSQATGYQPQHF. CDR3 in DNA: TGTGCCAGCAGCCAAGCTACAGGGTATCAGCCCCAGCATTTT. The chain links TRBV3-1 (or the pseudogene TRBV3-2) to TRBJ1-5; weak D call: TRBD1 (6 bases). CDR3 size: 14 residues. V was clipped by 1 base and J by 5 bases, with 9 bases between them. CDR1 and CDR2 (germline): LGHDT, YNNKEL (reference sequence).

This chain uses TRBV6-5 with TRBJ2-7; 7 nucleotides agree with TRBD2. Trimming cost V 6 bases and J 0 bases; bases outside gene matches: 5. Germline loops: CDR1 MNHEY, CDR2 SVGAGI. The CDR3 totals 14 residues. The CDR3 region has the DNA TGTGCCAGCAGACCCGGGACTAACTCCTACGAGCAGTACTTC. Its translation is CASRPGTNSYEQYF.